Detailed here is one T cell receptor beta chain. Its cognate antigen has yet to be identified. Per-nucleotide qualities are absent, and no much larger clonotype sits a single base away. The CDR3 starts with the cysteine, ends with the phenylalanine, and has 14 residues. The kept DNA is CDR3 alone, 42 bases in frame from the first base. V and J lose 3 bases and 1 base, and a span of 10 bases separates them. This sample was included in a study of blood T cells in healthy people across ages (dated by TCRdb to about 2015). At the level of the whole study: Template switching captured roughly one uniquely barcoded TCR beta cDNA molecule per two T cells in model experiments. To track age-related changes in TCR beta repertoire diversity, the study relied on deep sequencing normalized with unique cDNA molecular identifiers. Donors were grouped into four age groups: young (average 16 years), middle-aged (over 35), aged (approximately 58) and long-lived (about 90). To avoid experimental bias, donors of different ages were distributed randomly across sequencing lanes. Two additional independent replicas of 1 million unique cDNA reads from the same blood draw were analyzed for two donors (one aged 18 to 30 and one aged 80 or older).

The library relied on 5' RACE. Sequenced on an Illumina HiSeq 2500. A second PCR of roughly 7 to 12 cycles was run with a J-beta primer mix and a sample-barcoded 5' primer. A template-switch 5' adaptor carrying 12 random nucleotides introduced a unique molecular identifier onto each TCR beta cDNA molecule. Each sample yielded at least 3 million CDR3-containing paired-end reads. First-strand cDNA was synthesized from all RNA with the Mint cDNA synthesis kit, primed by a TRBC-specific oligonucleotide. After uracil-DNA glycosylase treatment, a first 18-cycle PCR used universal primers M1SS and BC2_uni_R on all cDNA. The authors' analysis ran thus. Each sample was normalized by randomly selecting 1 million high-quality reads, each carrying a distinct molecular identifier. Reads sharing molecular identifiers were discarded rather than binned into consensus sequences. MiTCR, run with a Q25 quality threshold and the strictest error-elimination algorithm, handled CDR3 identification, clonotype clustering and error correction. A nonparametric unseen species model using Euler transformation provided a lower-bound estimate of total TCR beta diversity. TCRdb reprocessed the public reads (quality trimming at Q25 with fastp, clone calling with MiXCR) and kept in-frame beta chains. Records with the same CDR3 protein are collapsed into one entry carrying the most frequent genes and DNA. The V and J calls were determined by TCRdb, not by the authors. The sample table holds approximately 810,000 distinct CDR3 sequences, of which 25% to 35% were seen once. The ten largest make up roughly 17% of the sample.

The roughly 39 donors, aged about 6 to 95 years, were systemically healthy Caucasian individuals from Russia. Each donor gave 8 to 10 milliliters of peripheral blood, drawn into EDTA-treated Vacutainer tubes. PBMCs were isolated by Ficoll-Paque density-gradient centrifugation, with at least 7 million obtained per sample. Total RNA was extracted from PBMCs with Trizol reagent, with at least 6 micrograms obtained per sample. For every donor, an aliquot of PBMCs went through flow cytometry to measure the percentages of naive CD45RAhigh/CD27high T cells. Study-level results and caveats: Donor CMV infection status was unknown, potentially confounding age-related changes in expanded clonotypes. Observed TCR beta diversity correlated strongly with the percentage of naive T cells measured by flow cytometry. Because profiling used bulk unsorted PBMCs, naive and antigen-experienced compartments could not be compared conclusively. Compared with the aged group, the long-lived group had more naive CD4+ T cells, fewer expanded clones and increased TCR diversity, a pattern suggesting age selection. Estimates of total diversity based on one million sequenced T cells were regarded as lower bounds and as underestimates. As age increased, observed TCR beta diversity per million T cells dropped in a roughly linear way, and a significant reduction was already evident by age 40.

This receptor was obtained from an elderly woman in good health. Sequencing was done on a sample of blood. The sequence is built from TRBV12-3 or TRBV12-4 and TRBJ2-7; the D gene is perhaps TRBD1, on 5 matching bases. The DNA reads as follows: TGTGCCAGCAGTTTTGGGGCGAGTTCCTACGAGCAGTACTTC. This translates into CASSFGASSYEQYF.